The 32 T cell receptor beta chains below were found in one sample sequenced in a study of cytomegalovirus exposure and HLA in healthy donors. Generated by immunoSEQ multiplex PCR, the TCRdb table keeps only in-frame clones and is missing some. There are over 200,000 clones in the sample; over 80% occur only once, and over 12% lies in the top ten. The specimen was PBMCs. All receptors derive from a woman aged 25 to 39 in good health and CMV-seropositive.

This clone was seen more than once but under ten times. J is TRBJ1-2 and V is TRBV10-3, with 12 nucleotides matching TRBD1. The CDR3 is 18 amino acids. V lost 4 bases to trimming and J lost 0 bases; unmatched junction nucleotides: 9. The V gene's germline CDR1 is ENHRY and CDR2 SYGVKD. The DNA of the CDR3 is TGTGCCATCAGTGGGTCGGGACAGGGGGCCCGTACTAACTATGGCTACACCTTC. The encoded protein is CAISGSGQGARTNYGYTF.

The J gene is TRBJ1-2, the V gene TRBV2, with D perhaps TRBD1 (5 bases). Trimming stripped 4 bases from V and 12 bases from J, with 9 bases between. Germline CDR1 SNHLY, CDR2 FYNNEI. The CDR3 has 10 amino acids. Here the CDR3 DNA reads TGTGCCAGCAGTGGGTTACAGGACACCTTC. Residues: CASSGLQDTF.

The chain has TRBV5-8 and TRBJ2-3; 10 nucleotides align to TRBD2. J gave up 3 bases and V 0 bases, and 7 bases lay outside the gene matches. This CDR3 is built from 17 residues. Germline values: CDR1 SGHTS, CDR2 YDEGEE. CDR3 sequence (DNA): TGTGCCAGCAGCTTGGCCCTAACTAGCGGGATTACAGATACGCAGTATTTT. Amino acid sequence: CASSLALTSGITDTQYF.

For the CDR3, the DNA is TGTGCCAGCAGAAAGACTAGCGGGAGGGCCTACGAGCAGTACTTC. Its protein is CASRKTSGRAYEQYF. The chain carries TRBV28 and TRBJ2-7, with 14 nucleotides matching TRBD2. The germline CDR1 and CDR2 sequences are MDHEN and SYDVKM. The CDR3 length is 15 residues. J lost 2 bases, V lost 6 bases, and 3 bases had no gene match.

This clone was detected once. The V and J genes are TRBV29-1 and TRBJ1-3; a possible D gene is TRBD1 (5 bases). Germline CDR1 is SQVTM and CDR2 is ANQGSEA. The CDR3 totals 12 residues. Trimming cost V 6 bases and J 8 bases, with 14 bases left between them. CDR3 in amino acids: CSVGLPGDTIYF. The CDR3 DNA is TGCAGCGTAGGACTCCCGGGGGACACCATATATTTT.

The DNA for the CDR3 is TGTGCCAGCAGCTTTCTGGCAGGGGCTGTTGGCTACACCTTC. Protein sequence: CASSFLAGAVGYTF. This chain uses TRBV7-2 with TRBJ1-2; tentatively, D is TRBD1 (6 bases). V lost 3 bases and J lost 7, with 15 bases in between. The CDR3 runs to 14 residues. CDR1 and CDR2 from the germline V gene are SGHTA and FQGNSA. The variable domain in full, completed from reference TRBV7-2 and TRBJ1-2, reads GAGVSQSPSNKVTEKGKDVELRCDPISGHTALYWYRQSLGQGLEFLIYFQGNSAPDKSGLPSDRFSAERTGGSVSTLTIQRTQQEDSAVYLCASSFLAGAVGYTFGSGTRLTVV.

This clone was picked up one time. The rearrangement joins TRBV11-3 to TRBJ2-5; tentative D call: TRBD2 (5 bases). Germline loops: CDR1 SGHNT, CDR2 YENEEA. Trimming took 5 bases from V and 5 from J, leaving 12 bases between them. There are 13 residues in the CDR3. The CDR3 DNA reads TGTGCCAGCAGCATAGCCGGGGTGGAGACCCAGTACTTC. This sequence encodes CASSIAGVETQYF.

The chain uses TRBV27 and TRBJ2-1; D might be TRBD2 (6 bases). Looked up from germline, CDR1 is MNHEY and CDR2 is SMNVEV (reference sequence). The CDR3 spans 13 residues. V lost 10 bases, J lost 6 bases, and 16 bases lay in between. CDR3 region: CATRRGLVNEQFF. The DNA of the CDR3 is TGTGCCACTAGACGGGGGTTAGTCAATGAGCAGTTCTTC.

This chain joins TRBV25-1 and TRBJ2-1; 8 positions match TRBD2. The ends lost 11 bases at V and 8 bases at J; junction bases unmatched: 5. Germline CDR1 is MGHDK and CDR2 is SYGVNS. The CDR3 contains 11 residues. CDR3 sequence reads: CAGGAGDEQFF. CDR3 coding DNA: TGTGCCGGGGGAGCGGGAGATGAGCAGTTCTTC.

This clone was counted between two and nine times. The chain joins TRBV27 to TRBJ1-4; D unresolved. Germline V gene lookup returns CDR1 MNHEY and CDR2 SMNVEV (reference sequence). V was shortened by 6 bases and J by 3 bases, with 2 bases between the two germline ends. The CDR3 consists of 11 residues. As DNA, the CDR3 is TGTGCCAGCAGGGCTAATGAAAAACTGTTTTTT. It specifies CASRANEKLFF.

V is TRBV19 and J is TRBJ2-2, with D uncertain. The V end lost 5 bases, the J end lost 9 bases, and 22 bases lay between the germline ends. Germline CDR1 is LNHDA and CDR2 is SQIVND (reference sequence). The CDR3 is 16 residues long. The CDR3 bases are TGTGCCAGTAGTGACCCCGGCCCGGAGTTATCTAGGGAGCTGTTTTTT. Its protein product is CASSDPGPELSRELFF. Combining the CDR3 with reference TRBV19 and TRBJ2-2 gives the whole variable domain DGGITQSPKYLFRKEGQNVTLSCEQNLNHDAMYWYRQDPGQGLRLIYYSQIVNDFQKGDIAEGYSVSREKKESFPLTVTSAQKNPTAFYLCASSDPGPELSRELFFGEGSRLTVL.

V and J are TRBV9 and TRBJ2-3, with D uncertain. Germline CDR1 is SGDLS and CDR2 is YYNGEE. V was shortened by 0 bases and J by 6 bases, with 8 bases between the two germline ends. The CDR3 runs 13 residues. DNA for the CDR3: TGTGCCAGCAGCGTAGGGTCACGGGATACGCAGTATTTT. Residues: CASSVGSRDTQYF.

This clone was recorded once. The chain is built from TRBV5-6 and TRBJ1-2; a weak D match, TRBD1 (5 bases). V lost 1 base and J lost 4, with 17 bases in between. This CDR3 has 16 amino acids. Germline CDR1 reads SGHDT; CDR2 reads YYEEEE. CDR3 sequence: CASSLLGQGELYGYTF. As DNA, the CDR3 is TGTGCCAGCAGCTTGCTCGGGCAGGGCGAACTCTATGGCTACACCTTC.

The chain links TRBV6-5 to TRBJ2-7; 7 nucleotides agree with TRBD1. Germline-derived CDR1 and CDR2 are MNHEY and SVGAGI. CDR3 length: 16 residues. V trimming: 4 bases; J trimming: 3 bases; junction bases outside the gene matches: 12. The CDR3 DNA is TGTGCCAGCAGTTCCCTAACCGGGACAGTTGACTACGAGCAGTACTTC. Translating it yields CASSSLTGTVDYEQYF.

This chain joins TRBV10-1 and TRBJ2-7; possible D gene TRBD1, 6 bases. Trimming removed 8 bases at V and 1 base at J, with 9 bases between. The length of the CDR3 is 12 residues. CDR1 WNHNN and CDR2 SYGVQD come from the germline V gene (reference sequence). The DNA of the CDR3 is TGCGCCAGCGGAGACAGGTCCTACGAGCAGTACTTC. This encodes CASGDRSYEQYF.

The chain couples TRBV6-5 to TRBJ2-6; D is unclear. The CDR3 spans 15 residues. The germline CDR1 and CDR2 sequences are MNHEY and SVGAGI. The V end was cut by 4 bases, the J end by 4 bases, with 11 bases between. The CDR3 is CASSSTWAGANVLTF. The CDR3 region has the DNA TGTGCCAGCAGTTCGACCTGGGCAGGGGCCAACGTCCTGACTTTC.

The table lists this clone with a few counts. The rearrangement joins TRBV30 to TRBJ1-1; D gene ambiguous. V was shortened by 5 bases and J by 1 base, with 8 bases between the two germline ends. The CDR3 loop spans 12 amino acids. Germline CDR1 is GTSNPN and CDR2 is SVGIG (reference sequence). CDR3 sequence reads: CAWLMRNTEAFF. CDR3 DNA: TGTGCCTGGCTCATGAGGAACACTGAAGCTTTCTTT.

The chain links TRBV19 to TRBJ1-5, with a tentative D call TRBD1 (5 bases). V lost 5 bases, J lost 8 bases, and 13 bases lay in between. The CDR3 is 13 residues long. Germline loops: CDR1 LNHDA, CDR2 SQIVND (reference sequence). CDR3 residues: CASSAGLQEPQHF. CDR3 DNA: TGTGCCAGTAGTGCAGGGCTACAGGAGCCCCAGCATTTT.

The chain employs TRBV27 and TRBJ2-3; D is uncertain. The V gene lost 7 bases and the J gene lost 3 bases, with 5 bases spanning the gap. Germline CDR1 reads MNHEY; CDR2 reads SMNVEV (reference sequence). CDR3 length: 11 residues. The DNA for the CDR3 is TGTGCCAGCACAAATACAGATACGCAGTATTTT. Residues: CASTNTDTQYF.

Turning to this clone: Other nucleotide sequences from this sample produce the same CDR3. This chain uses TRBV6-5 with TRBJ1-5; 7 nucleotides agree with TRBD1. The CDR3 has 14 amino acids. Per the germline V gene, CDR1 is MNHEY and CDR2 is SVGAGI. V dropped 5 bases and J dropped 2; count of bases not matched to a gene: 3. The CDR3 spells CASSSGQGNQPQHF. CDR3 coding DNA: TGTGCCAGCAGTAGTGGACAGGGCAATCAGCCCCAGCATTTT.

The V gene is TRBV4-1, the J gene TRBJ2-1; D remains unclear. Trimming left V 3 bases short and J 9 bases short, with 27 bases between. The CDR3 has 18 amino acids. Germline CDR1 MGHRA, CDR2 YSYEKL. CDR3 region: CASSHQPPLEPEVREQFF. The CDR3, as DNA: TGCGCCAGCAGCCACCAACCCCCCCTGGAACCCGAGGTCCGTGAGCAGTTCTTC.

This chain joins TRBV19 and TRBJ2-7; 8 bases map to TRBD1. Unmatched junction bases numbered 8, after V lost 5 bases and J lost 5 bases. Germline lookup yields CDR1 LNHDA and CDR2 SQIVND (reference sequence). The CDR3 sequence is 14 residues long. The CDR3 here is CASSPGFRGHEQYF. The CDR3 DNA sequence: TGTGCCAGTAGTCCGGGCTTCAGGGGGCACGAGCAGTACTTC. The whole variable domain, remainder taken from reference TRBV19 and TRBJ2-7, is DGGITQSPKYLFRKEGQNVTLSCEQNLNHDAMYWYRQDPGQGLRLIYYSQIVNDFQKGDIAEGYSVSREKKESFPLTVTSAQKNPTAFYLCASSPGFRGHEQYFGPGTRLTVT.

The chain couples TRBV4-2 to TRBJ2-7; D uncertain. V lost 0 bases, J lost 6 bases, and 15 bases lay in between. Germline V gene lookup returns CDR1 LGHNA and CDR2 YNFKEQ. The CDR3 has 15 residues. The CDR3 loop is CASSQDRASKGEQYF. CDR3 nucleotide sequence: TGTGCCAGCAGCCAAGACCGCGCTAGTAAGGGCGAGCAGTACTTC.

The chain joins TRBV19 to TRBJ1-3; D not resolved. V was trimmed by 7 bases and J by 0 bases, leaving 16 bases between them. CDR1 is LNHDA, CDR2 SQIVND, per germline (reference sequence). The CDR3 runs to 16 residues. The CDR3 bases are TGTGCCAGTACCCCCATGAGACACATCTCTGGAAACACCATATATTTT. Protein product: CASTPMRHISGNTIYF.

This clone has a handful of counts. This sample also contains other DNA sequences that code for the same CDR3. The J gene is TRBJ2-7, the V gene TRBV27; no clear D gene. Between the trimmed V and J ends, which lost 3 bases and 3 bases, there was a span of 3 bases. There are 11 residues in the CDR3. Germline V gene data show CDR1 as MNHEY and CDR2 as SMNVEV (reference sequence). CDR3 in DNA: TGTGCCAGCAGTTTGGGCTACGAGCAGTACTTC. Protein sequence: CASSLGYEQYF.

The rearrangement uses TRBV5-1 and TRBJ2-3, with 8 bases aligning to TRBD2. Germline V gene data show CDR1 as SGHRS and CDR2 as YFSETQ. This CDR3 has 13 amino acids. V gave up 0 bases and J gave up 10 bases; unmatched junction bases: 4. CDR3 sequence reads: CASSLAGGDSQYF. In DNA, the CDR3 is TGCGCCAGCAGCTTGGCCGGGGGGGATTCGCAGTATTTT.

The rearrangement uses TRBV28 and TRBJ2-7; TRBD2 is a possible D gene (6 bases). The germline V gene encodes CDR1 MDHEN and CDR2 SYDVKM. Trimming stripped 6 bases from V and 2 bases from J, with 11 bases between. This CDR3 has 13 amino acids. The CDR3 is CASSLSGTYEQYF. The CDR3 DNA follows: TGTGCCAGCAGCCTTAGCGGCACCTACGAGCAGTACTTC.

The chain carries TRBV30 and TRBJ2-5, with D perhaps TRBD1 or TRBD2 (5 bases each). CDR1 and CDR2 from the germline V gene are GTSNPN and SVGIG (reference sequence). Trimming removed 3 bases at V and 6 bases at J, with 17 bases between. The CDR3 spans 14 residues. The DNA of the CDR3 is TGTGCCTGGAGCTACCGGGGCGCTCGAAAGACCCAGTACTTC. Residues: CAWSYRGARKTQYF.

The chain combines TRBV9 with TRBJ2-7, with 10 positions matching TRBD2. The length of the CDR3 is 15 residues. With V trimmed by 3 bases and J by 5 bases, 8 bases remained unmatched. Germline assignment: CDR1 SGDLS and CDR2 YYNGEE. CDR3 residues: CASSATSGITNEQYF. CDR3 nucleotides: TGTGCCAGCAGCGCTACTAGCGGGATCACCAACGAGCAGTACTTC. The variable domain in full, with the rest retrieved from reference TRBV9 and TRBJ2-7, is DSGVTQTPKHLITATGQRVTLRCSPRSGDLSVYWYQQSLDQGLQFLIQYYNGEERAKGNILERFSAQQFPDLHSELNLSSLELGDSALYFCASSATSGITNEQYFGPGTRLTVT.

V is TRBV14 and J is TRBJ1-2; perhaps TRBD1 as D (5 bases). CDR3 length: 13 residues. Germline V gene data show CDR1 as SGHDN and CDR2 as FVKESK. Between the trimmed V and J ends, which lost 1 base and 6 bases, there was a span of 9 bases. CDR3 protein: CASSQVPGNGYTF. Written as DNA, the CDR3 is TGTGCCAGCAGCCAAGTCCCAGGGAATGGCTACACCTTC.

This clone was seen more than once but under ten times. The J gene is TRBJ2-5, the V gene TRBV6-5; either TRBD1 or TRBD2 may fit D (5 bases each). The CDR3 is made up of 14 amino acids. The ends were cut back, 3 bases at V and 2 bases at J, with 10 bases in the middle. Per germline, CDR1 MNHEY and CDR2 SVGAGI. The DNA for the CDR3 is TGTGCCAGCAGTTATCAGCGGACACAAGAGACCCAGTACTTC. This gives the protein CASSYQRTQETQYF.

The chain is built from TRBV30 and TRBJ1-3; tentatively, D is TRBD1 (5 bases). There are 14 residues in the CDR3. V shed 6 bases and J shed 6 bases, with 18 bases lying between them. In germline, CDR1 is GTSNPN, CDR2 SVGIG (reference sequence). CDR3 in amino acids: CACTGAGPQNTIYF. The CDR3 nucleotides read TGTGCCTGCACCGGGGCAGGTCCCCAAAACACCATATATTTT. The entire variable domain, with the rest obtained from reference TRBV30 and TRBJ1-3, is as follows: SQTIHQWPATLVQPVGSPLSLECTVEGTSNPNLYWYRQAAGRGLQLLFYSVGIGQISSEVPQNLSASRPQDRQFILSSKKLLLSDSGFYLCACTGAGPQNTIYFGEGSWLTVV.